This T cell receptor beta chain comes out of a study of OX40 agonist ivuxolimab in advanced cancers. Study-wide findings and caveats: Within 6 weeks, CD4+ and CD8+ blood T cells expanded clonally at 0.1 to 3.0 mg/kg.

The CDR3 contains 16 residues. Germline-derived CDR1 and CDR2 are KGHSH and LQKENI. Deletions cut 6 bases from V and 2 bases from J, with 19 bases between. Sequencing used immunoSEQ multiplex PCR; TCRdb keeps in-frame clones, though not all of them. The data show some 67,000 clones, nearly 90% seen once. In this sample, this clone turned up a few times. The antigen is undetermined. The sequence derives from an adult with an advanced solid tumor such as melanoma, head and neck, liver or kidney cancer. The sequences come from CD4+ or CD8+ T cells sorted from blood, collected in a trial of the OX40 agonist ivuxolimab. This chain uses TRBV18 with TRBJ2-5; weak D call: TRBD2 (6 bases). CDR3 amino acids: CASSRLGGAGQETQYF. The CDR3 DNA follows: TGTGCCAGCTCCCGCCTGGGGGGAGCAGGTCAAGAGACCCAGTACTTC.